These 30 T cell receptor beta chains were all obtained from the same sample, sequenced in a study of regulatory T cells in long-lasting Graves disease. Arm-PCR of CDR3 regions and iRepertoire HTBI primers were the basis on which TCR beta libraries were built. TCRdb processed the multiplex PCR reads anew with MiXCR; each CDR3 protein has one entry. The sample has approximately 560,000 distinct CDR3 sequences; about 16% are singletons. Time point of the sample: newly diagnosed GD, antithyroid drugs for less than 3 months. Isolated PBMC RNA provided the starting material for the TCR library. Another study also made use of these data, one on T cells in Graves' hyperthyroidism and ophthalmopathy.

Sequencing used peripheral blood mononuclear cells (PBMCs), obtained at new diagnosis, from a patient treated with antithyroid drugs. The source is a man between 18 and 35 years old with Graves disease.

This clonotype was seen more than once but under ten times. The CDR3 region is CSARGRTGGAQETQYF. The DNA of the CDR3 is TGCAGTGCCCGGGGGAGGACAGGAGGAGCACAAGAGACCCAGTACTTC. V gene TRBV20-1 combines with J gene TRBJ2-5; D may be TRBD1 (7 bases). This CDR3 is built from 16 residues. Looked up from germline, CDR1 is DFQATT and CDR2 is SNEGSKA (reference sequence). Trimming took off 6 bases at V and 2 bases at J, with 22 bases between the two ends.

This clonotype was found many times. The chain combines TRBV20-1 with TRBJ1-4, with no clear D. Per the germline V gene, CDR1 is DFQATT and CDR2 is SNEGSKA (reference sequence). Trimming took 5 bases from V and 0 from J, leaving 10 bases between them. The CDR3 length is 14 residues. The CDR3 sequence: CSAPGRATNEKLFF. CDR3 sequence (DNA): TGCAGTGCTCCGGGCCGCGCAACTAATGAAAAACTGTTTTTT.

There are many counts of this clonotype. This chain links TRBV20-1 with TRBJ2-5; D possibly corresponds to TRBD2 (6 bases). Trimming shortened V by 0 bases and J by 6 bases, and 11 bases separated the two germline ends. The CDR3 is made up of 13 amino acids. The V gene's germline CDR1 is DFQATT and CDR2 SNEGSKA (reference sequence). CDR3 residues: CSAREEGTKTQYF. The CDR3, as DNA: TGCAGTGCTAGAGAGGAGGGGACGAAGACCCAGTACTTC.

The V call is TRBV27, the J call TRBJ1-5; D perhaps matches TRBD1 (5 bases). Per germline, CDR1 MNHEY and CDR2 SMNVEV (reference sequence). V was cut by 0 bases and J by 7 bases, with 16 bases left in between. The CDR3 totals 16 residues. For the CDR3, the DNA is TGTGCCAGCAGTTTATCCCCAAACCAGGGAAAGCAGCCCCAGCATTTT. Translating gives CASSLSPNQGKQPQHF.

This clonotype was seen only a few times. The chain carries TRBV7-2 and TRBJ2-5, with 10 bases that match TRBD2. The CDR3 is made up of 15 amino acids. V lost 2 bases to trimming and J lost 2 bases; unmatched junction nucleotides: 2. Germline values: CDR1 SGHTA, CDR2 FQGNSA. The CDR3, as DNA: TGTGCCAGCAGCTTAAATAGCGGGGGGCAAGAGACCCAGTACTTC. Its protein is CASSLNSGGQETQYF.

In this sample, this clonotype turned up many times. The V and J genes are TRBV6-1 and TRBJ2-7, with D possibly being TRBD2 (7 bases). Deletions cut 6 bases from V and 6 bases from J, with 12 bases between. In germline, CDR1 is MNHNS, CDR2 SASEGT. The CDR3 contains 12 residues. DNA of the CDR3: TGTGCCAGCAGATCAGGGGAGGGCGAGCAGTACTTC. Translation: CASRSGEGEQYF.

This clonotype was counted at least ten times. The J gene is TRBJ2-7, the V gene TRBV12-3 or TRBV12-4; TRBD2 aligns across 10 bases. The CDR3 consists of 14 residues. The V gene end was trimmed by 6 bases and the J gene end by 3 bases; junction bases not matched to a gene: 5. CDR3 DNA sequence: TGTGCCAGCAGCCCTAGCGGGGGACTCTACGAGCAGTACTTC. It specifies CASSPSGGLYEQYF.

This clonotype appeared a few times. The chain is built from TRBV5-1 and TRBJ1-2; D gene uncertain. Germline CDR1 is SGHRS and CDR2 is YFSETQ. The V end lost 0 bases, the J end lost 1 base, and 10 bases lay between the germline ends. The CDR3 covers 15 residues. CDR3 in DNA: TGCGCCAGCAGCTTGGTCAGGAACATTAACTATGGCTACACCTTC. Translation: CASSLVRNINYGYTF.

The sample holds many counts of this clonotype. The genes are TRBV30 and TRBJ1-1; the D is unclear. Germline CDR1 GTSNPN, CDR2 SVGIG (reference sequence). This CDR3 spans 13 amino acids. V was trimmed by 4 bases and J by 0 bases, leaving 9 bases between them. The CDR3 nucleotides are TGTGCCTGGACCCTCGGGATGAACACTGAAGCTTTCTTT. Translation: CAWTLGMNTEAFF.

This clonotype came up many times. CDR3 sequence reads: CASSLTGTGLTDTQYF. Written as DNA, the CDR3 is TGTGCCAGCAGCTTAACGGGGACAGGGCTCACAGATACGCAGTATTTT. V usage is TRBV7-9 and J usage is TRBJ2-3, with 9 nucleotides matching TRBD1. CDR1 is SEHNR, CDR2 FQNEAQ, per germline (reference sequence). J gave up 2 bases and V 2 bases, and 5 bases lay outside the gene matches. This CDR3 has 16 residues.

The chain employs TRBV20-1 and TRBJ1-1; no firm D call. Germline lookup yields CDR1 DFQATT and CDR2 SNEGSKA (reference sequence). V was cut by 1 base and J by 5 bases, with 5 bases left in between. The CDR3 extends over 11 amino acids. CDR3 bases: TGCAGTGCTAGAGCGTCAACTGAAGCTTTCTTT. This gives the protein CSARASTEAFF.

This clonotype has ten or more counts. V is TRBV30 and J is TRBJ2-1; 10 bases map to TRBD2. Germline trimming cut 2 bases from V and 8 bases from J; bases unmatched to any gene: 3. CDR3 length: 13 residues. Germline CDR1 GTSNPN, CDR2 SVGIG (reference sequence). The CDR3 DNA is TGTGCCTGGAGTCGGCTAGCGGGGGATGAGCAGTTCTTC. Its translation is CAWSRLAGDEQFF.

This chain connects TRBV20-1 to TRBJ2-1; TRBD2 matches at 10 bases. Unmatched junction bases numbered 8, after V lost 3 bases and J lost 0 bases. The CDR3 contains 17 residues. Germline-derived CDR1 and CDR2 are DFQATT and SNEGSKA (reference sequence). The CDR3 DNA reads TGCAGTGCTAGTTCTTGGACTAGCGGAAGCTCCTACAATGAGCAGTTCTTC. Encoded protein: CSASSWTSGSSYNEQFF.

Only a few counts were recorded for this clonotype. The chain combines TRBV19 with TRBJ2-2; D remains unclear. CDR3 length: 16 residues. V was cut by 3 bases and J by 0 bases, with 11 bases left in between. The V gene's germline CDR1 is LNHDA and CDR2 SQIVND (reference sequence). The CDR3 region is CASSIARLANTGELFF. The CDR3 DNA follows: TGTGCCAGTAGTATTGCGAGACTTGCGAACACCGGGGAGCTGTTTTTT.

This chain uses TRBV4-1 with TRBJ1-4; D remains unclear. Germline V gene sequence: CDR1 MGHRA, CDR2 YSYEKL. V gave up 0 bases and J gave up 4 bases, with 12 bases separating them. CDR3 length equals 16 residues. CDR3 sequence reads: CASSQDSGGVNEKLFF. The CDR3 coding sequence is TGCGCCAGCAGCCAAGACAGCGGCGGGGTTAATGAAAAACTGTTTTTT.

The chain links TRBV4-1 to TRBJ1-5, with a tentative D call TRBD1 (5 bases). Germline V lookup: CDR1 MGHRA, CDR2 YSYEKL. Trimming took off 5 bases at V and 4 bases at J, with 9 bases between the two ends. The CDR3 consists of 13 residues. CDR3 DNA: TGCGCCAGCAGCGCGGAGGGGAATCAGCCCCAGCATTTT. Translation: CASSAEGNQPQHF.

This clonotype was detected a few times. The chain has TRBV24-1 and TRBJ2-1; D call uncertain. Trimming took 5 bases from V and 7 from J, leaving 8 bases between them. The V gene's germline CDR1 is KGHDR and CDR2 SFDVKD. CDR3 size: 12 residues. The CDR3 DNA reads TGTGCCACCAGTGGAACAGCAAATGAGCAGTTCTTC. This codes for CATSGTANEQFF.

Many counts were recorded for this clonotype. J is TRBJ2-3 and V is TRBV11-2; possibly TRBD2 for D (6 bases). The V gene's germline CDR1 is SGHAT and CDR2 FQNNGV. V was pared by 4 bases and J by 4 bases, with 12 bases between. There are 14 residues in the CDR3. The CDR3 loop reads CASSSPGVADTQYF. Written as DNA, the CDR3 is TGTGCCAGCAGCTCTCCGGGAGTCGCAGATACGCAGTATTTT.

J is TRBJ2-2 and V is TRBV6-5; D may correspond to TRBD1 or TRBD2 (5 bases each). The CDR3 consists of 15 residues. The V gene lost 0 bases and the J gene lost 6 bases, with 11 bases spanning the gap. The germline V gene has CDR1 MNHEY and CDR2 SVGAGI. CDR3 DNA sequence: TGTGCCAGCAGTTACTCGGGACGGAGCCCCGGGGAGCTGTTTTTT. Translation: CASSYSGRSPGELFF.

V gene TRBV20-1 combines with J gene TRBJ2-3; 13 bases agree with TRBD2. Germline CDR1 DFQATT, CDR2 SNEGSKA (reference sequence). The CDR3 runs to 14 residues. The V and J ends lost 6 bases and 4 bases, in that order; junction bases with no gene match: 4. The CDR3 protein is CSAGTSGNADTQYF. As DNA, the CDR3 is TGCAGTGCAGGGACTAGCGGGAACGCAGATACGCAGTATTTT.

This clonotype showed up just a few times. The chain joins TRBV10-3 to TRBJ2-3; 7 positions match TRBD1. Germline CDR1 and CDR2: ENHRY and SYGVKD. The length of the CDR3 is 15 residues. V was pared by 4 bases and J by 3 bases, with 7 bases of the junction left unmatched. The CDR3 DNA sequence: TGTGCCATCAGTGGTGGGACAGTTGGGACAGATACGCAGTATTTT. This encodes CAISGGTVGTDTQYF.

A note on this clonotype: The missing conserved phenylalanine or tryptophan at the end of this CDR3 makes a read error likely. CDR3 sequence: CSVEDPYSPNYGYTC. The CDR3, as DNA: TGCAGCGTTGAAGATCCTTACAGTCCTAACTATGGCTACACCTGC. The rearrangement uses TRBV29-1 and TRBJ1-2; D remains ambiguous. Trimming removed 0 bases at V and 0 bases at J, with 11 bases between. The CDR3 sequence is 15 residues long. CDR1 is SQVTM, CDR2 ANQGSEA, per germline.

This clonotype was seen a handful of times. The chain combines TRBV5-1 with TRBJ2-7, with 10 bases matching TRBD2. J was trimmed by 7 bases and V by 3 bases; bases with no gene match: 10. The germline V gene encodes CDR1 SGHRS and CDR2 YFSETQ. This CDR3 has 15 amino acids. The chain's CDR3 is CASSSGLAGVEEQYF. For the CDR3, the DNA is TGCGCCAGCAGCTCCGGCCTAGCGGGAGTTGAAGAGCAGTACTTC.

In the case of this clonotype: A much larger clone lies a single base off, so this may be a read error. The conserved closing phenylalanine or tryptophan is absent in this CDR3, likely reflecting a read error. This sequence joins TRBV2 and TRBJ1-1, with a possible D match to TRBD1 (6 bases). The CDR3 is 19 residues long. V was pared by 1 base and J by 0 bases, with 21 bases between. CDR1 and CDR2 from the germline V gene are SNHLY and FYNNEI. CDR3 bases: TGTGCCAGCAGTGAAGAGGGGGGGGCAGGGGCGTCTATGAACACTGAAGCTTTCTGT. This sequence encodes CASSEEGGAGASMNTEAFC.

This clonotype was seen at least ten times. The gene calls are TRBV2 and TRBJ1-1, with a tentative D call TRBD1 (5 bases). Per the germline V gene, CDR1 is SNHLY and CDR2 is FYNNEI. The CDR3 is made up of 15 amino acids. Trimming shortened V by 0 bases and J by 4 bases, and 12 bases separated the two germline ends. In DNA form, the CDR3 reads TGTGCCAGCAGTGAAGCTGGGGTCGGGGGCACTGAAGCTTTCTTT. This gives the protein CASSEAGVGGTEAFF.

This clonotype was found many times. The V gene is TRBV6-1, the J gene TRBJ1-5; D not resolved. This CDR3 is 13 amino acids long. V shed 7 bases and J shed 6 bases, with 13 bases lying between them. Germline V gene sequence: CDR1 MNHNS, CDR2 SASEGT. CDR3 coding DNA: TGTGCCAGCAAGGACTCCCGAGGTCAGCCCCAGCATTTT. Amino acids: CASKDSRGQPQHF.

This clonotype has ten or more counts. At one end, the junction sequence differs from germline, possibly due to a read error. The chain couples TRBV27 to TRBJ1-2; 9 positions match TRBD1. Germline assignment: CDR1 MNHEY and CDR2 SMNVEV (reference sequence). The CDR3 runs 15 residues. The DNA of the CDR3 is TGTGCCAGCAGCTTATCACAGGGGGCCGACTATGGCTACACCTTC. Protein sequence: CASSLSQGADYGYTF.

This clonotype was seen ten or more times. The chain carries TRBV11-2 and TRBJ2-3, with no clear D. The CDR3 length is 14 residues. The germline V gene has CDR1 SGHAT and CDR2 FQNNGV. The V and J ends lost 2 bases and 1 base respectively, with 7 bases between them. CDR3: CASSLFSGTDTQYF. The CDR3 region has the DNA TGTGCCAGCAGCTTATTTTCGGGCACAGATACGCAGTATTTT.

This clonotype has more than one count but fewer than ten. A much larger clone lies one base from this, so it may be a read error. The CDR3 is CAGSYPLAGVGEQYF. Here the CDR3 DNA reads TGTGCCGGCAGTTACCCTTTAGCGGGAGTTGGTGAGCAGTACTTC. V and J are TRBV6-5 and TRBJ2-7, with 9 bases lining up with TRBD2. The V gene's germline CDR1 is MNHEY and CDR2 SVGAGI. The CDR3 loop spans 15 amino acids.

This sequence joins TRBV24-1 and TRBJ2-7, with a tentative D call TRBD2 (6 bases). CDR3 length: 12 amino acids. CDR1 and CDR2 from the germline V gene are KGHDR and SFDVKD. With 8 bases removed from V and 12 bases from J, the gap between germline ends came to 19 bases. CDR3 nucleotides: TGTGCCACCAATAATCCGGGGGAGCGACTGTACTTC. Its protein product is CATNNPGERLYF.